Listed below are T cell receptor beta chains from one sample, sequenced in a study of vaccination effects on CD4 cells after COVID-19. These receptors' targets are unknown. The repertoire was sequenced with immunoSEQ multiplex PCR; TCRdb's copy has only in-frame clones and lacks some. The sample contains about 73,000 clones, about four fifths of which appear only once. Sequenced material: CD4+ T cells from PBMCs cultured with HCoV-NL63 spike peptides, taken before COVID-19 vaccination. These TCRs come from a human donor who received a COVID-19 vaccine. Each CDR3 is given with its conserved first and last residue. Each record gives: V gene, D gene, J gene, CDR3 protein. The D gene is left open where the match is weak.

TRBV29-1	-	TRBJ1-3	CSVSEHSGNTIYF
TRBV29-1	TRBD2	TRBJ2-3	CSVDSGGAVTDTQYF
TRBV6-5	TRBD1	TRBJ1-2	CASSYLTGGGYGYTF
TRBV6-1	-	TRBJ1-3	CASSEGHYLSGNTIYF
TRBV24-1	-	TRBJ1-1	CATSDSGTVNTEAFF
TRBV4-1	TRBD2	TRBJ2-2	CASSPQIAGGSSGELFF
TRBV24-1	-	TRBJ2-1	CATSVGGYNEQFF
TRBV4-3	-	TRBJ2-2	CASSLLQGTGELFF
TRBV19	-	TRBJ1-5	CASSMGLISNQPQHF
TRBV6-2/TRBV6-3	-	TRBJ1-6	CASSSWVGRHNTFPLHF
TRBV19	-	TRBJ2-3	CASSMRRHSSTDTQYF
TRBV5-1	-	TRBJ1-2	CASGQTNYGYTF
TRBV9	-	TRBJ2-2	CASSVGGERSGELFF
TRBV2	-	TRBJ1-2	CASLGTASFYGYTF
TRBV10-1	-	TRBJ2-5	CASSGTGRETQYF
TRBV7-2	-	TRBJ2-1	CASSLGAEDNEQFF
TRBV5-1	TRBD2	TRBJ2-2	CASSEASGDTGELFF
TRBV6-6	-	TRBJ2-6	CASILGFEANVLTF
TRBV6-5	-	TRBJ1-2	CASRPNSNYGYTF
TRBV6-4	-	TRBJ1-5	CASAAGPNQPQHF
TRBV7-2	-	TRBJ1-6	CASSPIWGEGSPLHF
TRBV4-1	-	TRBJ1-4	CASSQGASGLVEKLFF
TRBV10-3	TRBD1	TRBJ1-1	CAISQSHRGATEAFF
TRBV9	-	TRBJ1-6	CASSEGGGGYNSPLHF
TRBV14	TRBD1	TRBJ1-1	CASSTKTGIAEAFF
TRBV18	-	TRBJ2-5	CASSPQQAEETQYF
TRBV7-2	-	TRBJ2-6	CALSLWQGTGANVLTF
TRBV7-3	TRBD2	TRBJ2-6	CASSRGGAGANVLTF
TRBV4-3	TRBD1	TRBJ1-6	CASSQGDRDNSPLHF
TRBV25-1	-	TRBJ2-2	CASSEAGARELFF
TRBV9	-	TRBJ2-5	CASSADIDLAVRETQYF